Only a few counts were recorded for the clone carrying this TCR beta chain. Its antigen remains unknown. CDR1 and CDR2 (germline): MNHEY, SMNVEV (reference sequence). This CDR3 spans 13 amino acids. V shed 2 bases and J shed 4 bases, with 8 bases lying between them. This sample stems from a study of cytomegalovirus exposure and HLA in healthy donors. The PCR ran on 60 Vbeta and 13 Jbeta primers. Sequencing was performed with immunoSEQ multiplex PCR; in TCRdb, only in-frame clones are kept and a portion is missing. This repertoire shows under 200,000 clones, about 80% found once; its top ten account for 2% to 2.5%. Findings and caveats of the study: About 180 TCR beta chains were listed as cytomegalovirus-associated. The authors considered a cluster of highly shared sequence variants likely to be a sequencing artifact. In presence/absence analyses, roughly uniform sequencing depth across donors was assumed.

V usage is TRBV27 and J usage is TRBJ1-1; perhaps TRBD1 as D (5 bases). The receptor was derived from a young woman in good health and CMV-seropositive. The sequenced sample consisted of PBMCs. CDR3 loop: CASSLQGTTEAFF. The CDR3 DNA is TGTGCCAGCAGTTTACAGGGTACCACTGAAGCTTTCTTT.